The rows below give T cell receptor beta chains drawn from one sample of a study of OX40 agonist ivuxolimab in advanced cancers. Clones were read by immunoSEQ multiplex PCR, and TCRdb kept only the in-frame ones, dropping some. The table lists under 25,000 clones, about 76% of them singletons. The sequenced sample was CD4+ or CD8+ T cells sorted from blood, obtained in a trial of the OX40 agonist ivuxolimab. These receptors were collected from an adult with an advanced solid tumor such as melanoma, head and neck, liver or kidney cancer. Each CDR3 is given with its conserved first and last residue. D genes are given only for firm matches. Only part of the rows carry a size: once, few, many, or a class if the clone is expanded.

TRBV5-3,once,TRBJ2-2,NA,TGTGCCAGAAGCCTGGAGGGGGACGGGGAGTCGACCGGGGAGCTGTTTTTT,CARSLEGDGESTGELFF
TRBV10-1,NA,TRBJ2-2,NA,TGCGCCAGCAGTGGAGCCCCTGGAGGAACCGGGGAGCTGTTTTTT,CASSGAPGGTGELFF
TRBV7-7,NA,TRBJ2-1,NA,TGTGCCAGCAGCCTAGGGGTGCCTGAGCAGTTCTTC,CASSLGVPEQFF
TRBV5-1,few,TRBJ2-7,NA,TGCGCCAGCAGCTCGGGGGCAGGGATCTGGGACGAGCAGTACTTC,CASSSGAGIWDEQYF
TRBV28,NA,TRBJ2-2,TRBD2,TGTGCCAGCAGTTTCTCCCTAGCGGGGGGGCGATACGGGGAGCTGTTTTTT,CASSFSLAGGRYGELFF
TRBV7-5,once,TRBJ2-5,NA,TGTGCCAGAAGCACACCAGCCCGACAGGAGACCCAGTACTTC,CARSTPARQETQYF
TRBV7-2,NA,TRBJ1-5,NA,TGTGCCAGCAGCGCCGGAACAGGGAATCAGCCCCAGCATTTT,CASSAGTGNQPQHF
TRBV4-3,NA,TRBJ2-7,NA,TGCGCCAGCAGCCAAGTAGCAACGGGCTCCTACGAGCAGTACTTC,CASSQVATGSYEQYF
TRBV18,NA,TRBJ2-7,NA,TGTGCCAGCTCTCAGGGTCCCTCGAAGGACTACGAGCAGTACTTC,CASSQGPSKDYEQYF
TRBV4-3,NA,TRBJ2-5,TRBD2,TGCGCCAGCAGCCAAAGGGGACTAGCGAAAGAGACCCAGTACTTC,CASSQRGLAKETQYF
TRBV27,NA,TRBJ1-6,NA,TGTGCCAGCAGATCTTTAGGGGACCTTCGCTATAATTCACCCCTCCACTTT,CASRSLGDLRYNSPLHF
TRBV7-7,NA,TRBJ2-5,NA,TGTGCCAGCAGCTTAGCAGGGACCCAAGAGACCCAGTACTTC,CASSLAGTQETQYF
TRBV5-4,NA,TRBJ2-1,NA,TGTGCCAGCAGCTTGAGGGGGGGAAATGAGCAGTTCTTC,CASSLRGGNEQFF
TRBV28,NA,TRBJ1-5,NA,TGTGCCAGCAGTCATGTTGCCCTCAGGAGGGGGTTTCAGCCCCAGCATTTT,CASSHVALRRGFQPQHF
TRBV9,NA,TRBJ2-2,NA,TGTGCCAGCAGCGCTCCCCTGGGAGACACCGGGGAGCTGTTTTTT,CASSAPLGDTGELFF
TRBV11-2,NA,TRBJ2-7,NA,TGTGCCACCCGGGACTCCAATTTCTACGAGCAGTACTTC,CATRDSNFYEQYF
TRBV10-3,NA,TRBJ2-7,TRBD2,TGTGCCATCTCAGGGACTAGCGGGATAAGGAGCGAGCAGTACTTC,CAISGTSGIRSEQYF
TRBV19,NA,TRBJ1-5,NA,TGTGCCAGTAGTCCCCGCCCCGCCGGGGTCAATCAGCCCCAGCATTTT,CASSPRPAGVNQPQHF
TRBV27,NA,TRBJ2-5,TRBD2,TGTGCCAGCAAAAACCCGGGAGGCCCTCGAGAGACCCAGTACTTC,CASKNPGGPRETQYF
TRBV29-1,few,TRBJ2-2,NA,TGCAGCGTTGTTCCACGGGGTAACACCGGGGAGCTGTTTTTT,CSVVPRGNTGELFF
TRBV11-2,few,TRBJ2-3,NA,TGTGCCAGCAGCACCCCTAGTAACACAGATACGCAGTATTTT,CASSTPSNTDTQYF
TRBV6-6,NA,TRBJ2-5,NA,TGTGCCAGCACCCCGACGGGTACCCAGGAGACCCAGTACTTC,CASTPTGTQETQYF
TRBV29-1,NA,TRBJ1-3,TRBD1,TGCAGCGCCGGACAGGGGGCTTTCGGAAACACCATATATTTT,CSAGQGAFGNTIYF
TRBV7-9,NA,TRBJ1-2,TRBD1,TGTGCCAGCAGCTTAGCCGACAGGGGGGCCTATGGCTACACCTTC,CASSLADRGAYGYTF
TRBV4-1,few,TRBJ1-1,NA,TGCGCCAGCAGCCAAGAGGCTGTCGGGGGGGTGGGGCTCAACACTGAAGCTTTCTTT,CASSQEAVGGVGLNTEAFF
TRBV4-2,NA,TRBJ2-7,NA,TGTGCCAGCAGCAGACTAGGACTCTACGAGCAGTACTTC,CASSRLGLYEQYF
TRBV7-8,NA,TRBJ2-7,NA,TGTGCCAGCAGGCCGGGCCTATCCTACGAGCAGTACTTC,CASRPGLSYEQYF
TRBV11-2,NA,TRBJ1-2,NA,TGTGCCAGCAGCTTAGAATGGGACCAACTCTATGGCTACACCTTC,CASSLEWDQLYGYTF
TRBV10-3,NA,TRBJ2-2,TRBD1,TGTGCCACGGGCTCGGGACAGGGAAACACCGGGGAGCTGTTTTTT,CATGSGQGNTGELFF
TRBV7-3,NA,TRBJ2-2,NA,TGTGCCAGCAGCTCGGTAGGGAACACCGGGGAGCTGTTTTTT,CASSSVGNTGELFF
TRBV11-3,NA,TRBJ2-7,NA,TGTGCCAGCAGCTTAGAGGCGGGGGAGCAGTACTTC,CASSLEAGEQYF
TRBV5-1,NA,TRBJ2-7,TRBD1,TGCGCCAGCAGCGCCGGGACAGAGAACTACGAGCAGTACTTC,CASSAGTENYEQYF
TRBV10-2,NA,TRBJ2-1,TRBD2,TGCGCCAGCAGTGAGTCGAGATGGGCGGGAGGGGACGATGAGCAGTTCTTC,CASSESRWAGGDDEQFF
TRBV7-2,NA,TRBJ2-3,NA,TGTGCCAGCAGCTTTGGGGGGAAGCAGTATTTT,CASSFGGKQYF
TRBV18,few,TRBJ2-7,NA,TGTGCCAGCTCACCCGGGGGTTACGAGCAGTACTTC,CASSPGGYEQYF
TRBV7-9,few,TRBJ1-5,TRBD1,TGTGCCAGCAGCCCGGACAGGGGGCCTAATAATCAGCCCCAGCATTTT,CASSPDRGPNNQPQHF
TRBV6-1,NA,TRBJ1-4,TRBD1,TGTGCCATCAGTGAGGGGGGAAGACAGGGGCCTACTAATGAAAAACTGTTTTTT,CAISEGGRQGPTNEKLFF